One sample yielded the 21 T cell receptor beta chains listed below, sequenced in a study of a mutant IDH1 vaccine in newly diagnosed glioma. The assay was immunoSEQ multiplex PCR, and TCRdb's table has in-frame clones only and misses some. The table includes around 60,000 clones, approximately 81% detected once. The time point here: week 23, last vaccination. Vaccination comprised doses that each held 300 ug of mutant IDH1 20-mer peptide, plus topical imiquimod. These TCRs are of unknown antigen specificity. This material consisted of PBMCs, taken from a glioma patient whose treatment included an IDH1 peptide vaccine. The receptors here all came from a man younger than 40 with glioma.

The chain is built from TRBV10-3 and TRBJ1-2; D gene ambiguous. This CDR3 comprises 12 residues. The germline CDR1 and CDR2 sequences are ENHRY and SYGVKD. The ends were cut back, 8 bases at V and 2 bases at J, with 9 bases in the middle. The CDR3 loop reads CAIAEFNYGYTF. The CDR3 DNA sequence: TGTGCCATCGCGGAATTCAACTATGGCTACACCTTC.

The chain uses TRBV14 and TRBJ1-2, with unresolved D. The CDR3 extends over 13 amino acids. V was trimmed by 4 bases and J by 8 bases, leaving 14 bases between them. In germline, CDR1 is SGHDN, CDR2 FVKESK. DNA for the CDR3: TGTGCCAGCAGCCCCCGACCCTTCGGGGGCTACACCTTC. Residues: CASSPRPFGGYTF.

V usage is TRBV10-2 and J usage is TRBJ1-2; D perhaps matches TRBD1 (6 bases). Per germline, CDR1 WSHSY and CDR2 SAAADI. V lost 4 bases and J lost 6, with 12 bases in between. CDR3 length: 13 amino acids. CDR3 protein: CASSVNHRDGYTF. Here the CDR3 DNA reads TGCGCCAGCAGTGTAAATCACAGGGATGGCTACACCTTC.

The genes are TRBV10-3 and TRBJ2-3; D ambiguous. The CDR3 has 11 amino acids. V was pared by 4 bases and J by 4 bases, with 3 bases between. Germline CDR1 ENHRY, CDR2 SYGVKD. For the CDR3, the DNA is TGTGCCATCAGTGCCTCAGATACGCAGTATTTT. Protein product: CAISASDTQYF.

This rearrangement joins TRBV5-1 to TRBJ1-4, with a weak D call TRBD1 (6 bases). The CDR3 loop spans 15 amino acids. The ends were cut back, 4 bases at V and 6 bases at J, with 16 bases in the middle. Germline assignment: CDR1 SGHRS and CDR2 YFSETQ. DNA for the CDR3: TGCGCCAGCAGCATCCAGACAGGCAAGGATGAAAAACTGTTTTTT. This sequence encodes CASSIQTGKDEKLFF.

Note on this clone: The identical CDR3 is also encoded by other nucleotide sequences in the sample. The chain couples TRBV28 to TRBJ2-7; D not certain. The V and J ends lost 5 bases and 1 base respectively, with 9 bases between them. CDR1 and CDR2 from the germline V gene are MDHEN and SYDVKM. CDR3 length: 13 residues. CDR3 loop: CASSRQISYEQYF. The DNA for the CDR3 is TGTGCCAGCAGTAGGCAGATATCCTACGAGCAGTACTTC.

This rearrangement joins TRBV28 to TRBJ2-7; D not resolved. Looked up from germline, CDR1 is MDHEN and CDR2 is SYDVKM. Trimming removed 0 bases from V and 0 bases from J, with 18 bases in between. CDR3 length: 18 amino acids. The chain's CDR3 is CASSLWGVGGGDSYEQYF. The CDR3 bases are TGTGCCAGCAGTTTATGGGGTGTTGGTGGTGGGGACTCCTACGAGCAGTACTTC.

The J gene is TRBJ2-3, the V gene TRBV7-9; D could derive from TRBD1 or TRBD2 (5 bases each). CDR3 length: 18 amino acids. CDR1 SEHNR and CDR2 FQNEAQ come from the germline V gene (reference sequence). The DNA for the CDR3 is TGTGTCGTTGCCGGGACGGTCAAATCGAAGGGTTTTGTGGATACGCAGTATTTT. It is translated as CVVAGTVKSKGFVDTQYF.

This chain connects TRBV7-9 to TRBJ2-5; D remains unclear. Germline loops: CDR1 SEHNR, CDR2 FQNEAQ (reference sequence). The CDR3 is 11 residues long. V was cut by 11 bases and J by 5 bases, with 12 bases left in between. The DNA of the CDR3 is TGTGCCTCAAGGAGTGGCGAGACCCAGTACTTC. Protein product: CASRSGETQYF.

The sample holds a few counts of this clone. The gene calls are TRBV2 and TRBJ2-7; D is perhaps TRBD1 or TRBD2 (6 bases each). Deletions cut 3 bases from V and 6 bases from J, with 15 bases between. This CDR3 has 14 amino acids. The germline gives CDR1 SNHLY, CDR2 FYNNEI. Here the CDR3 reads CASSETFRGREQYF. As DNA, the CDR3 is TGTGCCAGCAGTGAGACATTTCGGGGGCGCGAGCAGTACTTC.

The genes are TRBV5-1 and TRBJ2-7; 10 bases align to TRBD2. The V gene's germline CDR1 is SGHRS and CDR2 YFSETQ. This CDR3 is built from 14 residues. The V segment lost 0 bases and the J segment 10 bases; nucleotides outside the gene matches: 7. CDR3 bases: TGCGCCAGCAGCTTGGACGCTAGCGGGGGCTCACAGTACTTC. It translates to CASSLDASGGSQYF. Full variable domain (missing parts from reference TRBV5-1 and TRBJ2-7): KAGVTQTPRYLIKTRGQQVTLSCSPISGHRSVSWYQQTPGQGLQFLFEYFSETQRNKGNFPGRFSGRQFSNSRSEMNVSTLELGDSALYLCASSLDASGGSQYFGPGTRLTVT.

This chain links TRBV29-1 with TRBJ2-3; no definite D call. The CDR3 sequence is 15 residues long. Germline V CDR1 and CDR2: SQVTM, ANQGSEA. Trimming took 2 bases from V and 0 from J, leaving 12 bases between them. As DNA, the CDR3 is TGCAGCGTTGAACTGGGGTATCCTAGCACAGATACGCAGTATTTT. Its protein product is CSVELGYPSTDTQYF.

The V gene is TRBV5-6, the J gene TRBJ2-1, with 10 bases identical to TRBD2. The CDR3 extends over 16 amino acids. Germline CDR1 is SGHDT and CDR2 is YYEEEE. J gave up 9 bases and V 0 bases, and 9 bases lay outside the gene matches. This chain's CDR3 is CASSLVAGGVYTEQFF. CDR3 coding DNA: TGTGCCAGCAGCTTGGTAGCGGGGGGCGTCTATACTGAGCAGTTCTTC.

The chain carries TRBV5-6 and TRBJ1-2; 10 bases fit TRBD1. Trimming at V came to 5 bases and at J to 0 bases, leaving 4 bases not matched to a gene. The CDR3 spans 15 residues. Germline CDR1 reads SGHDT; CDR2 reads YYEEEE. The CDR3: CASSWDRGANYGYTF. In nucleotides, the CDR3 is TGTGCCAGCAGTTGGGACAGGGGTGCTAACTATGGCTACACCTTC. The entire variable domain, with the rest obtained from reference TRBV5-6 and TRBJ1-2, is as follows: DAGVTQSPTHLIKTRGQQVTLRCSPKSGHDTVSWYQQALGQGPQFIFQYYEEEERQRGNFPDRFSGHQFPNYSSELNVNALLLGDSALYLCASSWDRGANYGYTFGSGTRLTVV.

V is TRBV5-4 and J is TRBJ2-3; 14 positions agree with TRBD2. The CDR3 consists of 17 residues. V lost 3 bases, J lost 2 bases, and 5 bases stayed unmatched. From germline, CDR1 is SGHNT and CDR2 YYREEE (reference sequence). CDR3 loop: CASSYGTSGGPTDTQYF. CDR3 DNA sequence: TGTGCCAGCAGCTATGGGACTAGCGGGGGACCCACAGATACGCAGTATTTT. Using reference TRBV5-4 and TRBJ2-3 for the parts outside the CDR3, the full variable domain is ETGVTQSPTHLIKTRGQQVTLRCSSQSGHNTVSWYQQALGQGPQFIFQYYREEENGRGNFPPRFSGLQFPNYSSELNVNALELDDSALYLCASSYGTSGGPTDTQYFGPGTRLTVL.

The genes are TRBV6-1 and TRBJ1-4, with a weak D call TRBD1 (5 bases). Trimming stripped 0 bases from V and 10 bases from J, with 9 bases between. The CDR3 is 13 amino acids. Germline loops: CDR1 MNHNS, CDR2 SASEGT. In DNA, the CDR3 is TGTGCCAGCAGTGAAGCTCCAGACAGAAAACTGTTTTTT. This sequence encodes CASSEAPDRKLFF.

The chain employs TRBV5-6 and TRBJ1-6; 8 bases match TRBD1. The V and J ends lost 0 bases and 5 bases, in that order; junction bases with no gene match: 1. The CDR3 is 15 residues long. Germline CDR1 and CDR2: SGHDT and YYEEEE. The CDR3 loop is CASSLGDRNNSPLHF. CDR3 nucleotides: TGTGCCAGCAGCTTGGGGGACAGGAATAATTCACCCCTCCACTTT.

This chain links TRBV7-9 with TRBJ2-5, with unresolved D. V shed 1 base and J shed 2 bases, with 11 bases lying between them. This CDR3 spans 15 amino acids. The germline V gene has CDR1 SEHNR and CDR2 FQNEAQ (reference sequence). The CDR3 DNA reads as TGTGCCAGCAGCTTAGGTGGACGGCTTCAAGAGACCCAGTACTTC. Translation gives CASSLGGRLQETQYF.

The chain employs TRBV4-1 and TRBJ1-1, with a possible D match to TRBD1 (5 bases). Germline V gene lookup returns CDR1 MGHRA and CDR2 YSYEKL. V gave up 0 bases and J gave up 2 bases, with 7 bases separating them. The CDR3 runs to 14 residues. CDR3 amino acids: CASSQETVNTEAFF. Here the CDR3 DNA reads TGCGCCAGCAGCCAAGAGACAGTTAACACTGAAGCTTTCTTT.

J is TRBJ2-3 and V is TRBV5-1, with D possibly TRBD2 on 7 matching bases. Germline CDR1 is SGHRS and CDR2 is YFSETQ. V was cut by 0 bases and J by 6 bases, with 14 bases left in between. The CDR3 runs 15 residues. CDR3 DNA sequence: TGCGCCAGCAGCTTGGAGGGGGGGCGCTGGGATACGCAGTATTTT. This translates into CASSLEGGRWDTQYF. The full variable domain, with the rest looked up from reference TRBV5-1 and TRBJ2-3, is KAGVTQTPRYLIKTRGQQVTLSCSPISGHRSVSWYQQTPGQGLQFLFEYFSETQRNKGNFPGRFSGRQFSNSRSEMNVSTLELGDSALYLCASSLEGGRWDTQYFGPGTRLTVL.

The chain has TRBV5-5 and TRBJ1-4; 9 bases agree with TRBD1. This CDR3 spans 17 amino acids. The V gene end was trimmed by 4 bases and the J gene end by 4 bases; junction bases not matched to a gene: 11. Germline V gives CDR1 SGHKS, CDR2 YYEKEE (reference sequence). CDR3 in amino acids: CASSQLGTGRINEKLFF. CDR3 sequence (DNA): TGTGCCAGCAGCCAATTGGGGACAGGGCGGATTAATGAAAAACTGTTTTTT. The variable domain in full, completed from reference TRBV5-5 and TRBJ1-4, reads DAGVTQSPTHLIKTRGQQVTLRCSPISGHKSVSWYQQVLGQGPQFIFQYYEKEERGRGNFPDRFSARQFPNYSSELNVNALLLGDSALYLCASSQLGTGRINEKLFFGSGTQLSVL.